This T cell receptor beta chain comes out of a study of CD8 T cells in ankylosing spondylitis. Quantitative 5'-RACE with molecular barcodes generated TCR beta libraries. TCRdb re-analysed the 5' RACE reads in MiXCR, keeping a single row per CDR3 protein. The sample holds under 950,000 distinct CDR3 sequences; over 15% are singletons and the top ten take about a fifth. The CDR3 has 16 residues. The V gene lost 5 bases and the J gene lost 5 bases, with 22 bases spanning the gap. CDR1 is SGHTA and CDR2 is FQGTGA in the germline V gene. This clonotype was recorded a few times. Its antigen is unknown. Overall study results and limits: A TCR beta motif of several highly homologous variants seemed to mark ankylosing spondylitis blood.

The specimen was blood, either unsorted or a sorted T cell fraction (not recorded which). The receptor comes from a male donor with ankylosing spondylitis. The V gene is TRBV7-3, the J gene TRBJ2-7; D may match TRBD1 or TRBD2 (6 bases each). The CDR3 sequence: CASSLSGGTQVHEQYF. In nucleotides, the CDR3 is TGTGCCAGCAGCCTCTCAGGAGGGACACAGGTCCACGAGCAGTACTTC.